This T cell receptor beta chain was captured in a study of Graves' ophthalmopathy and Graves' hyperthyroidism. Ineligible for inclusion were patients with other autoimmune diseases, uncontrolled infections, pregnancy or lactation. RNA transcripts were the source from which TCR beta CDR3 regions were amplified. Amplification began with first-round RT-PCR using HTBI primers, then second-round multiplex PCR was performed. TCRdb used MiXCR to reprocess the multiplex PCR reads, holding one entry per CDR3 protein. This table has over a million distinct CDR3 sequences, 35% to 45% appearing once. This clonotype showed up many times. The sequence was collected from an adult man with Graves' hyperthyroidism. Material for sequencing was peripheral blood or thyroid tissue (not recorded which).

CDR3 in DNA: TGTGCCAGCAGCTCCCCCGGGACAAACACCTACGAGCAGTACTTC. It specifies CASSSPGTNTYEQYF. The J gene is TRBJ2-7, the V gene TRBV7-9; TRBD1 might be the D (6 bases). The V and J ends lost 4 bases and 2 bases respectively, with 15 bases between them. Germline V gene data show CDR1 as SEHNR and CDR2 as FQNEAQ (reference sequence). The CDR3 extends over 15 amino acids.